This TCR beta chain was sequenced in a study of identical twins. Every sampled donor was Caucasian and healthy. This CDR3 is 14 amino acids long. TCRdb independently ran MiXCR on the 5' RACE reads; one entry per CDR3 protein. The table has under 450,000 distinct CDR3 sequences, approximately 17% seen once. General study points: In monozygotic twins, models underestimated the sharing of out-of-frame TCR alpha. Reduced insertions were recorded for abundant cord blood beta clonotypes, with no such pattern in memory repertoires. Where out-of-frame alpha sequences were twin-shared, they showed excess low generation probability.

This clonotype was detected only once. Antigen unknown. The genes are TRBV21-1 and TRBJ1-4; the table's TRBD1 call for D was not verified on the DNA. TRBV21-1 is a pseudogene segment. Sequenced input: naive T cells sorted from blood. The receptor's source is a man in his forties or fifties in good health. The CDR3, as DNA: TGTGCCAGCGCCCTGGGTGACCATAATGAAAAACTGTTTTTT. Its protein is CASALGDHNEKLFF.